This T cell receptor beta chain came from a study of early T cells in non-severe SARS-CoV-2 infection. Study background: Sequencing input comprised bulk RNA from unsorted whole blood; chain pairing was not available.

The germline V and J ends were trimmed by 6 bases and 8 bases, with 10 bases remaining between them. The CDR3 runs to 12 residues. Tagging with unique molecular identifiers was applied to individual cDNA molecules. TCRdb itself ran the 5' RACE reads through MiXCR, one entry per CDR3 protein. The sample records tens of thousands of distinct CDR3 sequences, 10% to 15% being singletons. Findings of the study overall: VDJdb matches were skewed toward anti-spike CD8 T cell responses.

As to this clonotype: Its antigen is not identified.

The origin of this receptor is an adult who was a healthcare worker with PCR-confirmed SARS-CoV-2 infection or an uninfected control (not recorded which). The sample comprised whole blood. The rearrangement joins TRBV12-3 or TRBV12-4 to TRBJ1-4; a possible D gene is TRBD1 (6 bases). CDR3 coding DNA: TGTGCCAGCAGCCTAGGACAGGAAAAACTGTTTTTT. It encodes CASSLGQEKLFF.